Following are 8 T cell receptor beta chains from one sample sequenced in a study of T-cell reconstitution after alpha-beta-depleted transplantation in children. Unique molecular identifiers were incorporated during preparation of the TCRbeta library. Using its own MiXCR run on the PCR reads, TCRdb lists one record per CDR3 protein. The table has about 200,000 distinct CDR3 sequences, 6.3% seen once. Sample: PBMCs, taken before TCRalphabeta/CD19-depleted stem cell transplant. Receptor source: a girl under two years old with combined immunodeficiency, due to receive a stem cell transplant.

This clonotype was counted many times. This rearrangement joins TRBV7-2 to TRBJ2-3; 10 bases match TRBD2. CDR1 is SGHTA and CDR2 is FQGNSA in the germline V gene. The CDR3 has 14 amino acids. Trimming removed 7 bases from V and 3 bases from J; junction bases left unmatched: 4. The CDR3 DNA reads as TGTGCCAGCAAGCGGGAGGGCCAGACAGATACGCAGTATTTT. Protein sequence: CASKREGQTDTQYF.

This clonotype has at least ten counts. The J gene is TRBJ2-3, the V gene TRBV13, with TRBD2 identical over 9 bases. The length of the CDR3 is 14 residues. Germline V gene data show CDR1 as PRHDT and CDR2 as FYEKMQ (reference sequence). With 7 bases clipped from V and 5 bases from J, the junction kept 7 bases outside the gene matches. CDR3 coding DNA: TGTGCCAGCACCAACCCGACTAGCGGAGATACGCAGTATTTT. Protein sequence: CASTNPTSGDTQYF.

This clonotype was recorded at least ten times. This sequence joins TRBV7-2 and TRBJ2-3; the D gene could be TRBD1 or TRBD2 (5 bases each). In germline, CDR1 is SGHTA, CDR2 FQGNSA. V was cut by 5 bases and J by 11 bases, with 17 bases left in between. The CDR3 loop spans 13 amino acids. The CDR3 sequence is CASSPILGDRQYF. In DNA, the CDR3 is TGTGCCAGCAGCCCCATCTTGGGGGATCGGCAGTATTTT.

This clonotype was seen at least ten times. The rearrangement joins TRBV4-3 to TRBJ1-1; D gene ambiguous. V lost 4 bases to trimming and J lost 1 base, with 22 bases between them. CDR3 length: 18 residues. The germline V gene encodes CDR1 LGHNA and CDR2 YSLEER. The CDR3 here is CASSRLNLGDGSNTEAFF. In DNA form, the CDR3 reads TGCGCCAGCAGCCGCCTAAATTTGGGAGACGGATCGAACACTGAAGCTTTCTTT.

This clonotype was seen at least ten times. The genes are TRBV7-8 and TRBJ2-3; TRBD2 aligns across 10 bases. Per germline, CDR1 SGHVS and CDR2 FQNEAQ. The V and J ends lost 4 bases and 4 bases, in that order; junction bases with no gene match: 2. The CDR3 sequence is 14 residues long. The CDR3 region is CASSSSGGSDTQYF. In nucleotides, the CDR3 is TGTGCCAGCAGCTCTAGCGGGGGCTCAGATACGCAGTATTTT.

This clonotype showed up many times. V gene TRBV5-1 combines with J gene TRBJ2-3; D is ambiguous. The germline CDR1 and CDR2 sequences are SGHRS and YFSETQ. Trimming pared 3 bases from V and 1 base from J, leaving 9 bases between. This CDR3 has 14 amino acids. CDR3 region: CASSSFGGTDTQYF. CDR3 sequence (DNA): TGCGCCAGCAGCTCGTTTGGGGGCACAGATACGCAGTATTTT.

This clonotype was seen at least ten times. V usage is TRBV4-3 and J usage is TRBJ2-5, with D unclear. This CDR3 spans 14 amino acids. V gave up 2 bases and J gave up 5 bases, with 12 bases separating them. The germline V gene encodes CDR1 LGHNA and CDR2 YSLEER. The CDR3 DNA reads TGCGCCAGCAGCCAAAGTAGATATTTCGAGACCCAGTACTTC. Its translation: CASSQSRYFETQYF.

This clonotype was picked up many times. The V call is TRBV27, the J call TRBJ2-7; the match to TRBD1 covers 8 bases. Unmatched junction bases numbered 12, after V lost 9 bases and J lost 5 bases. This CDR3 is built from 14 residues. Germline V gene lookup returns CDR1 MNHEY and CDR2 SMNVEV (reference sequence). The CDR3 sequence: CASFGTGNIHEQYF. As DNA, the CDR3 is TGTGCCAGTTTTGGGACAGGCAATATCCACGAGCAGTACTTC.